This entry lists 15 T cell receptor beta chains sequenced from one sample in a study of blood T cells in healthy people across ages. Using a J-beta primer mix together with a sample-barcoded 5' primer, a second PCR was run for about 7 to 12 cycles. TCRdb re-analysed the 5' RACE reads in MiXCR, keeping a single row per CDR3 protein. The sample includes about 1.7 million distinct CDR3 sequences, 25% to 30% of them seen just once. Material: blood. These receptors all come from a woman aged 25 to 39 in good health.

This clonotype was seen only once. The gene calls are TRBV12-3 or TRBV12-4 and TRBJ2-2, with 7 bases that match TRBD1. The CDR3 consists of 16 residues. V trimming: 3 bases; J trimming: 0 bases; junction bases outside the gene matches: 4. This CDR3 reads CASSFDTGANTGELFF. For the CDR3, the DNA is TGTGCCAGCAGTTTCGATACAGGGGCGAACACCGGGGAGCTGTTTTTT.

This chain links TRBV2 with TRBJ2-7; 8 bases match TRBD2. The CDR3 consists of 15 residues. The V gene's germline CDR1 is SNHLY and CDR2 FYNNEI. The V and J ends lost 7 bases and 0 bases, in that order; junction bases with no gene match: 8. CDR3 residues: CASKLGGAPSYEQYF. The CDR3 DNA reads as TGTGCCAGCAAGCTCGGGGGGGCTCCCTCCTACGAGCAGTACTTC.

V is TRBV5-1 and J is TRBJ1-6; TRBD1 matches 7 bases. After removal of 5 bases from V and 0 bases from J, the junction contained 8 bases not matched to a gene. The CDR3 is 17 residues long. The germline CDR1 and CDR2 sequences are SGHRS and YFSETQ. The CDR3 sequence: CASSWGRGSSYNSPLHF. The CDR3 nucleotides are TGCGCCAGCAGTTGGGGCAGGGGGAGCTCCTATAATTCACCCCTCCACTTT.

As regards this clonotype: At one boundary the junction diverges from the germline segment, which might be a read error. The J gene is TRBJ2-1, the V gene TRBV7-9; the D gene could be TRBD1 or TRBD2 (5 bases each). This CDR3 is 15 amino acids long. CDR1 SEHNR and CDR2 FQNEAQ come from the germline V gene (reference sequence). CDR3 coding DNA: TGTACCAGCAGCTTAGAGGGGTGGGCCAGCAATGAGCAGTTCTTC. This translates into CTSSLEGWASNEQFF.

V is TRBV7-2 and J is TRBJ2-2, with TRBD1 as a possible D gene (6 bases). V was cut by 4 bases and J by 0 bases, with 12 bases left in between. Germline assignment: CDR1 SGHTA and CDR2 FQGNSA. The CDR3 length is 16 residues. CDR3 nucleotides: TGTGCCAGCAGCTATCGGACAGACGCGAACACCGGGGAGCTGTTTTTT. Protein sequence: CASSYRTDANTGELFF.

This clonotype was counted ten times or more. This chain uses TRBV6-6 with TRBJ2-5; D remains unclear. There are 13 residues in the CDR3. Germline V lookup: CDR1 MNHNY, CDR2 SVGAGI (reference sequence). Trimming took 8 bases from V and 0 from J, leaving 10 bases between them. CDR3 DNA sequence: TGTGCCAGCGGACGGGTTGACCAAGAGACCCAGTACTTC. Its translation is CASGRVDQETQYF.

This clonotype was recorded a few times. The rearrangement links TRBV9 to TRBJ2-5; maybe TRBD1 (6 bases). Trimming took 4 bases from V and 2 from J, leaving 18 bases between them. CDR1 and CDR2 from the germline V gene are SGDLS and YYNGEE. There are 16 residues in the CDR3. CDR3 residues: CASSPQQGVRQETQYF. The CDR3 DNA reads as TGTGCCAGCAGCCCTCAACAGGGAGTGCGGCAAGAGACCCAGTACTTC.

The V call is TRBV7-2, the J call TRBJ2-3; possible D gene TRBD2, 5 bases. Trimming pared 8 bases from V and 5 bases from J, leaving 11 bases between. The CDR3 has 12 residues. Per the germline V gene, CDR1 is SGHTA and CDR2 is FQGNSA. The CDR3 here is CASGGPVDTQYF. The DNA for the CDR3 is TGTGCCAGCGGCGGGCCCGTAGATACGCAGTATTTT.

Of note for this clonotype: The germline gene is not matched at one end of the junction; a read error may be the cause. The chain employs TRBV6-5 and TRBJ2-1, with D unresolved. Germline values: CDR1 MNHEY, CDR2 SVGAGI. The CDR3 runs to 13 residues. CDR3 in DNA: TGTGCCAGCTTAGGACCGGTGGGAAATGATCAGTTCTTC. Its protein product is CASLGPVGNDQFF.

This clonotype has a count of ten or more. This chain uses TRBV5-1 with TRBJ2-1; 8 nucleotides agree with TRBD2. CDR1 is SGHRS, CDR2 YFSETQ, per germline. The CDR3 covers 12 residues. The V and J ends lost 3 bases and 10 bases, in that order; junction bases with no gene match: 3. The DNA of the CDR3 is TGCGCCAGCAGCTACTTAGCGGGGGAGCAGTTCTTC. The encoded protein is CASSYLAGEQFF.

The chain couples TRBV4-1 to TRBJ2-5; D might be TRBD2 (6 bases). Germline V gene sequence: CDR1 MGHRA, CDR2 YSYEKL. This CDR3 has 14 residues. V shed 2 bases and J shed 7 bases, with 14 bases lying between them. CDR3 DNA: TGCGCCAGCAGCCAAATCCCCGGGAGTGGGACCCAGTACTTC. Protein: CASSQIPGSGTQYF.

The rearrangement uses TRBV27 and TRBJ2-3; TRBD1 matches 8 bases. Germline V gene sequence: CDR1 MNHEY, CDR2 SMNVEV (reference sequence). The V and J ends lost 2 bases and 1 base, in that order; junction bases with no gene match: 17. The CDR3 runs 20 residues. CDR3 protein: CASSLRTPGGDYKGTDTQYF. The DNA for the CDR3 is TGTGCCAGCAGTTTAAGGACCCCAGGGGGCGATTATAAGGGCACAGATACGCAGTATTTT.

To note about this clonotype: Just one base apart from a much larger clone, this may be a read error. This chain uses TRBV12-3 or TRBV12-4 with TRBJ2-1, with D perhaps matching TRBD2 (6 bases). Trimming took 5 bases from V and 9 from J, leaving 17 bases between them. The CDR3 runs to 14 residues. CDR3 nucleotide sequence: TGTGCCAGCAGTCCAACCGGGACTCCAACTGAGCAGTTCTTC. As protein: CASSPTGTPTEQFF.

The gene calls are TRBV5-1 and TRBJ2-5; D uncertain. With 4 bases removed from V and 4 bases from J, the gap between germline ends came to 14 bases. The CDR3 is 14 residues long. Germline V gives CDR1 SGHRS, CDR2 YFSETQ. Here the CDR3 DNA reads TGCGCCAGCAGCCCCGTGGTAGCTAGAGAGACCCAGTACTTC. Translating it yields CASSPVVARETQYF.

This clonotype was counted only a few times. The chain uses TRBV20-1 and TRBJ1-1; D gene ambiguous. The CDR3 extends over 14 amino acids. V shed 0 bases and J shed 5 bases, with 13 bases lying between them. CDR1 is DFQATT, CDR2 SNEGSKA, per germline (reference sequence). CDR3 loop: CSARDAGKRTEAFF. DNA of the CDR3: TGCAGTGCTAGAGATGCGGGTAAGAGAACTGAAGCTTTCTTT.